Shown below are 21 T cell receptor beta chains from a single sample sequenced in a study of OX40 agonist ivuxolimab in advanced cancers. Sequencing was performed with immunoSEQ multiplex PCR; in TCRdb, only in-frame clones are kept and a portion is missing. Of around 74,000 clones listed, nearly 90% are singletons. The sample here was CD4+ or CD8+ T cells sorted from blood, taken in a trial of the OX40 agonist ivuxolimab. Every receptor here comes from an adult with an advanced solid tumor such as melanoma, head and neck, liver or kidney cancer.

The chain has TRBV7-9 and TRBJ1-2; 8 bases fit TRBD1. Per the germline V gene, CDR1 is SEHNR and CDR2 is FQNEAQ (reference sequence). V was clipped by 5 bases and J by 5 bases; unmatched bases: 7. The CDR3 is made up of 14 amino acids. For the CDR3, the DNA is TGTGCCAGCAGCAGAGGGGGACAGGAATATGGCTACACCTTC. Translated: CASSRGGQEYGYTF.

The chain carries TRBV5-6 and TRBJ2-5; possibly TRBD1 or TRBD2 for D (5 bases each). This CDR3 spans 13 amino acids. Germline CDR1 is SGHDT and CDR2 is YYEEEE. The germline V and J ends were trimmed by 5 bases and 4 bases, with 12 bases remaining between them. CDR3 sequence reads: CASRGTLGETQYF. CDR3 coding DNA: TGTGCCAGCAGGGGGACCCTGGGAGAGACCCAGTACTTC.

The genes are TRBV6-1 and TRBJ1-1; no reliable D call. The CDR3 is 13 amino acids. Trimming removed 10 bases from V and 4 bases from J, with 16 bases in between. Looked up from germline, CDR1 is MNHNS and CDR2 is SASEGT. CDR3 sequence: CATKLPGATEAFF. CDR3 DNA sequence: TGTGCCACCAAGCTTCCTGGTGCCACTGAAGCTTTCTTT.

This chain joins TRBV7-2 and TRBJ1-6; D ambiguous. The CDR3 is made up of 17 amino acids. Germline V gene data show CDR1 as SGHTA and CDR2 as FQGNSA. The V end lost 2 bases, the J end lost 0 bases, and 11 bases lay between the germline ends. The CDR3 reads CASSLYALSSYNSPLHF. The DNA for the CDR3 is TGTGCCAGCAGCTTATACGCACTCAGCTCCTATAATTCACCCCTCCACTTT.

The gene calls are TRBV5-1 and TRBJ2-1; TRBD1 is a possible D gene (5 bases). The germline V gene has CDR1 SGHRS and CDR2 YFSETQ. The CDR3 is made up of 15 amino acids. Trimming pared 3 bases from V and 5 bases from J, leaving 15 bases between. The CDR3 sequence is CASSSFGAANNEQFF. The CDR3 coding sequence is TGCGCCAGCAGCTCCTTTGGGGCTGCTAACAATGAGCAGTTCTTC.

The chain employs TRBV10-3 and TRBJ2-7; 7 bases match TRBD2. Per the germline V gene, CDR1 is ENHRY and CDR2 is SYGVKD. Losses at the gene ends were 8 bases for V and 3 bases for J; bases not matched to a gene: 4. The CDR3 runs to 12 residues. As DNA, the CDR3 is TGTGCCATCGGCGGGAGCCGCTACGAGCAGTACTTC. Its translation: CAIGGSRYEQYF.

The genes are TRBV30 and TRBJ2-5, with D perhaps matching TRBD2 (6 bases). The J call could be wrong; TRBJ2-7 is a better fit for the DNA end. Germline V lookup: CDR1 GTSNPN, CDR2 SVGIG (reference sequence). CDR3 length: 14 residues. The CDR3 nucleotides read TGTGCCTGGAGTGTTTGGGCAGGAGGGCGCGAGCAGTACTTC. Translating gives CAWSVWAGGREQYF.

CDR3 protein: CASSYNSDSSGNTIYF. In DNA form, the CDR3 reads TGTGCCAGCAGTTACAATTCGGACAGCTCTGGAAACACCATATATTTT. V and J are TRBV6-5 and TRBJ1-3; the D gene is possibly TRBD1 (6 bases). This CDR3 has 16 amino acids. Germline V gives CDR1 MNHEY, CDR2 SVGAGI. Trimming removed 2 bases at V and 0 bases at J, with 11 bases between.

This chain uses TRBV11-2 with TRBJ1-2; D is ambiguous. Trimming cost V 0 bases and J 2 bases, with 7 bases left between them. The CDR3 spans 14 residues. Germline loops: CDR1 SGHAT, CDR2 FQNNGV. The CDR3 is CASSLDPGNYGYTF. The CDR3 DNA sequence: TGTGCCAGCAGCTTAGATCCGGGGAACTATGGCTACACCTTC.

The chain carries TRBV7-9 and TRBJ1-1; D gene unclear. Trimming took 5 bases from V and 3 from J, leaving 19 bases between them. Germline CDR1 is SEHNR and CDR2 is FQNEAQ (reference sequence). The CDR3 covers 16 residues. CDR3 sequence (DNA): TGTGCCAGCAGCATACATATGGGTACCCGGGACACTGAAGCTTTCTTT. This encodes CASSIHMGTRDTEAFF.

The V and J genes are TRBV15 and TRBJ1-2; D call uncertain. The V end lost 2 bases, the J end lost 8 bases, and 15 bases lay between the germline ends. Per the germline V gene, CDR1 is LNHNV and CDR2 is YYDKDF (reference sequence). CDR3 length: 14 amino acids. The CDR3 region is CATSRRPETGGYTF. The CDR3 region has the DNA TGTGCCACCAGCAGAAGACCAGAAACGGGCGGCTACACCTTC.

This clone was seen only once. CDR3 region: CASSLRAQPETQYF. CDR3 coding DNA: TGTGCCAGCAGCTTGCGTGCCCAGCCCGAGACCCAGTACTTC. The V gene is TRBV5-4, the J gene TRBJ2-5; unclear D gene. The CDR3 spans 14 residues. Germline assignment: CDR1 SGHNT and CDR2 YYREEE (reference sequence). The V gene lost 1 base and the J gene lost 5 bases, with 12 bases spanning the gap.

This chain joins TRBV7-6 and TRBJ1-1; D is perhaps TRBD1 (5 bases). This CDR3 spans 14 amino acids. V was shortened by 1 base and J by 5 bases, with 11 bases between the two germline ends. CDR1 and CDR2 (germline): SGHVS, FNYEAQ. CDR3 sequence reads: CASSLGGLGTEAFF. The CDR3 bases are TGTGCCAGCAGCTTAGGGGGGTTGGGAACTGAAGCTTTCTTT.

The chain combines TRBV6-5 with TRBJ1-5; D unclear. The CDR3 has 12 residues. CDR1 MNHEY and CDR2 SVGAGI come from the germline V gene. Trimming pared 7 bases from V and 9 bases from J, leaving 13 bases between. CDR3 sequence (DNA): TGTGCCAGCAATTGTTATCAGCGGCCCCAGCATTTT. It specifies CASNCYQRPQHF.

This rearrangement joins TRBV18 to TRBJ1-2, with 8 bases fitting TRBD1. V shed 3 bases, J shed 5 bases, and the junction held 8 bases outside the gene matches. CDR1 is KGHSH, CDR2 LQKENI, per germline. The CDR3 length is 15 residues. CDR3 amino acids: CASSPEDREGYGYTF. CDR3 nucleotide sequence: TGTGCCAGCTCACCTGAGGACAGGGAGGGGTATGGCTACACCTTC.

This clone was found a few times. The chain has TRBV6-1 and TRBJ1-2, with 8 nucleotides matching TRBD1. This CDR3 has 14 amino acids. Germline loops: CDR1 MNHNS, CDR2 SASEGT. V gave up 3 bases and J gave up 4 bases; unmatched junction bases: 4. CDR3 sequence: CASSDPGQGYGYTF. In DNA, the CDR3 is TGTGCCAGCAGTGACCCCGGACAGGGCTATGGCTACACCTTC.

The rearrangement joins TRBV29-1 to TRBJ2-3, with TRBD2 matching over 8 bases. J was trimmed by 3 bases and V by 4 bases; bases with no gene match: 3. CDR1 is SQVTM and CDR2 is ANQGSEA in the germline V gene. This CDR3 is built from 13 residues. The CDR3 region has the DNA TGCAGCGTTGCGGGAGGGCCGACAGATACGCAGTATTTT. Amino acid sequence: CSVAGGPTDTQYF.

This clone has a single count. V gene TRBV5-4 combines with J gene TRBJ1-1; D perhaps matches TRBD1 (6 bases). This CDR3 is built from 14 residues. Trimming pared 1 base from V and 3 bases from J, leaving 10 bases between. Germline V CDR1 and CDR2: SGHNT, YYREEE (reference sequence). The CDR3 spells CASSLNPGDTEAFF. CDR3 DNA sequence: TGTGCCAGCAGCTTGAATCCAGGGGACACTGAAGCTTTCTTT.

V usage is TRBV7-2 and J usage is TRBJ1-2, with TRBD1 matching 7 bases. The CDR3 runs to 14 residues. Trimming cost V 5 bases and J 4 bases; bases outside gene matches: 7. Germline V gene data show CDR1 as SGHTA and CDR2 as FQGNSA. In DNA form, the CDR3 reads TGTGCCAGCAGCCCCCGGGACAGCTCCTATGGCTACACCTTC. This encodes CASSPRDSSYGYTF. Drawing the rest from reference TRBV7-2 and TRBJ1-2, the complete variable domain is GAGVSQSPSNKVTEKGKDVELRCDPISGHTALYWYRQSLGQGLEFLIYFQGNSAPDKSGLPSDRFSAERTGGSVSTLTIQRTQQEDSAVYLCASSPRDSSYGYTFGSGTRLTVV.

The chain has TRBV18 and TRBJ2-2; TRBD2 agrees at 9 bases. CDR1 is KGHSH and CDR2 is LQKENI in the germline V gene. This CDR3 contains 14 residues. V lost 3 bases to trimming and J lost 4 bases; unmatched junction nucleotides: 0. The DNA of the CDR3 is TGTGCCAGCTCACCGACTAGCGGCACCGGGGAGCTGTTTTTT. Protein: CASSPTSGTGELFF.

V gene TRBV2 combines with J gene TRBJ2-2; 7 nucleotides match TRBD1. Germline V lookup: CDR1 SNHLY, CDR2 FYNNEI. With V trimmed by 5 bases and J by 3 bases, 3 bases remained unmatched. The CDR3 covers 14 residues. CDR3 in amino acids: CASSMGQYTGELFF. DNA for the CDR3: TGTGCCAGCAGTATGGGACAGTACACCGGGGAGCTGTTTTTT.